This TCR beta chain derives from a study of response to subunit inactivated influenza vaccine. TCRdb reprocessed the RT-PCR reads with MiXCR, giving one entry per CDR3 protein. The sample yields 500,000 to 650,000 distinct CDR3 sequences, 7.6% seen once. This clonotype was found many times. As yet, its antigen is unknown. Broader study findings: With each seasonal influenza vaccination, the authors suggested, few new T cells are recruited.

V was trimmed by 6 bases and J by 6 bases, leaving 18 bases between them. This CDR3 comprises 15 residues. The V gene is TRBV12-3 or TRBV12-4, the J gene TRBJ2-4; D gene unclear. Sequenced material: PBMCs from blood, taken around 25 months after vaccination. The receptor was isolated from a man between 50 and 70 years old who received an inactivated influenza vaccine. The CDR3 DNA reads as TGTGCCAGCAGCCCCGGCGCCCCGGAGAGAAACATTCAGTACTTC. This codes for CASSPGAPERNIQYF.